The 18 T cell receptor beta chains below all came from one sample that was sequenced in a study of T cell repertoires in cytomegalovirus infection. One entry per CDR3 protein, called by TCRdb with MiXCR from the reads. The table shows around 710,000 distinct CDR3 sequences, with about 28% occurring only once. Their antigen targets remain unknown. The specimen was cultured CD8+ T cells from PBMCs, collected from culture after CMV antigen stimulation. All receptors come from a human donor in good health (CMV status not recorded). Some clones in this sample may be carry-over from other donors' samples.

This clonotype was counted only a few times. The V and J genes are TRBV18 and TRBJ2-1, with D hard to call. Germline V CDR1 and CDR2: KGHSH, LQKENI. This CDR3 has 16 amino acids. The V end was cut by 6 bases, the J end by 0 bases, with 15 bases between. The CDR3 DNA is TGTGCCAGCTCCCCCCCGGCATACAGCTCCTACAATGAGCAGTTCTTC. Its protein is CASSPPAYSSYNEQFF. Supplemented by reference TRBV18 and TRBJ2-1, the full variable domain reads NAGVMQNPRHLVRRRGQEARLRCSPMKGHSHVYWYRQLPEEGLKFMVYLQKENIIDESGMPKERFSAEFPKEGPSILRIQQVVRGDSAAYFCASSPPAYSSYNEQFFGPGTRLTVL.

The rearrangement uses TRBV2 and TRBJ2-7; 8 bases fit TRBD1. The V segment lost 7 bases and the J segment 4 bases; nucleotides outside the gene matches: 12. The CDR3 has 15 residues. Germline V gene sequence: CDR1 SNHLY, CDR2 FYNNEI. This CDR3 reads CASIRGADRVYEQYF. CDR3 nucleotides: TGTGCCAGCATCCGCGGAGCGGACAGGGTGTACGAGCAGTACTTC.

This clonotype turned up a few times. CDR3 loop: CASSLFTGGSWNEQFF. Written as DNA, the CDR3 is TGTGCCAGCAGCTTATTCACAGGGGGCAGTTGGAATGAGCAGTTCTTC. This chain links TRBV7-9 with TRBJ2-1; 9 nucleotides agree with TRBD1. Per germline, CDR1 SEHNR and CDR2 FQNEAQ (reference sequence). This CDR3 spans 16 amino acids. J gave up 7 bases and V 2 bases, and 9 bases lay outside the gene matches.

The sample holds many counts of this clonotype. The genes are TRBV7-2 and TRBJ1-4; 9 bases align to TRBD1. Germline loops: CDR1 SGHTA, CDR2 FQGNSA. V lost 4 bases and J lost 7; bases outside the gene matches: 7. The CDR3 loop spans 15 amino acids. The chain's CDR3 is CASSSRTGAIEKLFF. In DNA form, the CDR3 reads TGTGCCAGCAGCTCGAGGACAGGGGCCATTGAAAAACTGTTTTTT.

This chain connects TRBV25-1 to TRBJ2-1; TRBD1 or TRBD2 may be the D gene (5 bases each). The V end was cut by 8 bases, the J end by 7 bases, with 21 bases between. The CDR3 is 15 amino acids. Germline V gene lookup returns CDR1 MGHDK and CDR2 SYGVNS. The CDR3 region is CASLDGDLVLNEQFF. The DNA for the CDR3 is TGTGCCAGCCTTGACGGGGACCTAGTCTTGAATGAGCAGTTCTTC.

V gene TRBV19 combines with J gene TRBJ1-2; D is uncertain. The CDR3 runs to 12 residues. The V end lost 6 bases, the J end lost 1 base, and 6 bases lay between the germline ends. From germline, CDR1 is LNHDA and CDR2 SQIVND (reference sequence). The CDR3 nucleotides read TGTGCCAGTAGATGGATTAACTATGGCTACACCTTC. As protein: CASRWINYGYTF. Based on the CDR3 plus reference TRBV19 and TRBJ1-2, the full variable domain is DGGITQSPKYLFRKEGQNVTLSCEQNLNHDAMYWYRQDPGQGLRLIYYSQIVNDFQKGDIAEGYSVSREKKESFPLTVTSAQKNPTAFYLCASRWINYGYTFGSGTRLTVV.

This clonotype showed up just a few times. The chain employs TRBV9 and TRBJ1-2; no definite D call. This CDR3 has 13 amino acids. V was clipped by 5 bases and J by 3 bases, with 11 bases between them. CDR1 is SGDLS and CDR2 is YYNGEE in the germline V gene. The CDR3 here is CASSIGEYYGYTF. CDR3 in DNA: TGTGCCAGCAGTATCGGGGAGTACTATGGCTACACCTTC.

The rearrangement uses TRBV27 and TRBJ1-1, with D tentatively TRBD1 (6 bases). Germline V gives CDR1 MNHEY, CDR2 SMNVEV (reference sequence). The CDR3 runs 15 residues. The V end lost 5 bases, the J end lost 4 bases, and 17 bases lay between the germline ends. CDR3 amino acids: CASSLCQGYGTEAFF. The CDR3 DNA sequence: TGTGCCAGCAGTCTGTGTCAGGGGTACGGCACTGAAGCTTTCTTT.

V is TRBV28 and J is TRBJ2-3; D uncertain. V was pared by 3 bases and J by 3 bases, with 16 bases between. The CDR3 has 16 residues. Germline-derived CDR1 and CDR2 are MDHEN and SYDVKM. CDR3 amino acids: CASSFLAEITTDTQYF. Written as DNA, the CDR3 is TGTGCCAGCAGTTTTTTGGCGGAAATAACGACAGATACGCAGTATTTT.

This clonotype has only one observation. The chain combines TRBV4-3 with TRBJ2-3, with 11 bases identical to TRBD1. Germline V gives CDR1 LGHNA, CDR2 YSLEER. Germline trimming cut 0 bases from V and 6 bases from J; bases unmatched to any gene: 8. The CDR3 is made up of 17 amino acids. The CDR3 protein is CASSQEGYGTGGDTQYF. CDR3 nucleotides: TGCGCCAGCAGCCAAGAGGGTTATGGGACAGGGGGGGATACGCAGTATTTT.

This chain uses TRBV4-3 with TRBJ2-5; no clear D. The ends were cut back, 4 bases at V and 4 bases at J, with 16 bases in the middle. Germline loops: CDR1 LGHNA, CDR2 YSLEER. The CDR3 covers 15 residues. CDR3: CASSRRWKDGETQYF. DNA for the CDR3: TGCGCCAGCAGCCGAAGGTGGAAGGACGGAGAGACCCAGTACTTC.

This clonotype turned up a few times. J is TRBJ1-1 and V is TRBV5-1, with D possibly TRBD1 on 5 matching bases. The CDR3 is made up of 14 amino acids. Trimming took off 2 bases at V and 3 bases at J, with 11 bases between the two ends. Germline CDR1 and CDR2: SGHRS and YFSETQ. The CDR3 nucleotides read TGCGCCAGCAGCTTCGGAGGGGATTACACTGAAGCTTTCTTT. Encoded protein: CASSFGGDYTEAFF.

This clonotype showed up many times. The chain recombines TRBV6-6 with TRBJ2-4; D perhaps matches TRBD1 (6 bases). The CDR3 loop spans 15 amino acids. Deletions cut 6 bases from V and 0 bases from J, with 12 bases between. Germline V gene sequence: CDR1 MNHNY, CDR2 SVGAGI (reference sequence). This CDR3 reads CASRSTGIAKNIQYF. The CDR3 DNA follows: TGTGCCAGCAGATCGACAGGCATAGCCAAAAACATTCAGTACTTC.

This clonotype was counted between two and nine times. The V and J genes are TRBV27 and TRBJ1-6; 9 bases align to TRBD1. Germline trimming cut 2 bases from V and 10 bases from J; bases unmatched to any gene: 3. The CDR3 is 14 amino acids. The V gene's germline CDR1 is MNHEY and CDR2 SMNVEV (reference sequence). The CDR3 DNA follows: TGTGCCAGCAGTTTAACAGGGGGCGGATCACCCCTCCACTTT. This encodes CASSLTGGGSPLHF.

The chain uses TRBV6-2 or TRBV6-3 and TRBJ2-1, with TRBD2 as a possible D gene (5 bases). This CDR3 contains 15 residues. The ends were cut back, 3 bases at V and 8 bases at J, with 17 bases in the middle. Looked up from germline, CDR1 is MNHEY and CDR2 is SVGEGT. Here the CDR3 reads CASSYLATGPYEQFF. The CDR3 DNA reads TGTGCCAGCAGTTATCTAGCCACCGGGCCTTATGAGCAGTTCTTC.

This clonotype turned up a few times. This sequence joins TRBV25-1 and TRBJ1-3; D may be TRBD1 (5 bases). In germline, CDR1 is MGHDK, CDR2 SYGVNS. The CDR3 extends over 14 amino acids. V gave up 7 bases and J gave up 3 bases, with 13 bases separating them. The CDR3 here is CASTRGSGGNTIYF. The CDR3 DNA reads TGTGCCAGCACGAGGGGATCCGGTGGAAACACCATATATTTT.

The chain employs TRBV7-6 and TRBJ1-1; D remains ambiguous. This CDR3 spans 13 amino acids. Germline CDR1 reads SGHVS; CDR2 reads FNYEAQ. The V end lost 5 bases, the J end lost 1 base, and 8 bases lay between the germline ends. CDR3 DNA sequence: TGTGCCAGCAGCACCGACACGAACACTGAAGCTTTCTTT. Protein product: CASSTDTNTEAFF.

The sample holds a few counts of this clonotype. The rearrangement uses TRBV7-6 and TRBJ2-1; TRBD2 matches at 10 bases. Germline CDR1 reads SGHVS; CDR2 reads FNYEAQ. This CDR3 has 17 residues. V dropped 6 bases and J dropped 2; count of bases not matched to a gene: 10. This CDR3 is CASSPSPGTSAYNEQFF. The CDR3, as DNA: TGTGCCAGCAGTCCTTCCCCTGGGACTAGCGCCTACAATGAGCAGTTCTTC.